This T cell receptor (beta chain) was sequenced during a study of T cell repertoires in urothelial bladder cancer (dated by TCRdb to between 2018 and 2021). Study-wide context: Of the 12 resected lesions, three were clinical stage cT0, three were cTa, three were cT1, and three were cT2 or greater. The study compared TCR repertoire clonality in bladder tumors with that in benign bladder inflammation. Eleven to twelve resected bladder lesions were studied, comprising urothelial carcinoma (UC+) and benign (UC-) specimens. A total of approximately 13 patients who had bladder lesions and were undergoing transurethral resection were prospectively identified. The research as a whole found: Fewer T cells were found in urothelial carcinoma specimens than in benign specimens, with medians of approximately 5,500 and 24,000, respectively. A single T-cell clone reached up to about 17% of infiltrating lymphocytes in carcinoma specimens, compared with 2% to 2.5% in benign specimens. Carcinoma specimens had a median tumor infiltrating lymphocyte percentage of about 2%, while benign specimens had a median of roughly 13%.

The CDR3, from cysteine to phenylalanine, totals 15 residues. Of the read, only the CDR3 DNA is kept; its 45 bases are in frame from base 1. Trimming removed 0 bases from V and 2 bases from J, leaving 11 bases between the germline ends. CDR1 MNHEY and CDR2 SVGAGI are derived from the germline V gene. The immunoSEQ assay was used to sequence the CDR3 region of the TCR beta chain. Per the original workflow: For each specimen, T-cell fraction, clonal dominance and maximum TCR clone frequency were calculated. TCRdb retrieved this table from immuneACCESS and kept in-frame rearrangements only. Not all clones are present; in checked studies, unresolved V genes account for under half, and no reason is known for the remainder. V and J calls plus clone size are reproduced from that table; the DNA served to infer D and trimming. The sample table records under 15,000 clones; 66% of these occur just once. Less than 9% of the sample rests with the top ten.

Specimens of bladder lesions were obtained during transurethral resection and kept at -80C. DNA was extracted from bladder specimens collected at transurethral resection. Regarding this clone: Its recognized antigen is unknown. No base quality values were provided; no much bigger clone lies one nucleotide off.

Sequenced sample: tumor-infiltrating cells from bladder cancer. The chain joins TRBV6-5 to TRBJ2-7; no D gene can be assigned with confidence. This receptor was obtained from a human donor with urothelial carcinoma. The DNA is as follows: TGTGCCAGCAGTTACTCTAGCAGTTTCCCCTACGAGCAGTACTTC. This encodes CASSYSSSFPYEQYF.